These 21 T cell receptor beta chains originate from one sample sequenced in a study of neoadjuvant anti-PD-1 for oral cavity cancer. TCRdb's table, derived via immunoSEQ multiplex PCR, lists solely in-frame clones and lacks some. This sample has some 15,000 clones; around 75% occur once, and the top ten carry about 2.8%. This sample comprised PBMCs, obtained before nivolumab (anti-PD-1) treatment. Receptor source: a person aged 35 to 85 with oral cavity squamous cell carcinoma.

The rearrangement uses TRBV7-8 and TRBJ2-7, with 7 bases fitting TRBD1. The junction had 6 bases not matched to a gene; V was cut back by 3 bases and J by 4 bases. The CDR3 contains 14 residues. Germline V CDR1 and CDR2: SGHVS, FQNEAQ. The CDR3 coding sequence is TGTGCCAGCAGCTTTAGACAGGGCGGGTACGAGCAGTACTTC. Its protein product is CASSFRQGGYEQYF.

The CDR3 sequence is CASSQDGREHQPQHF. CDR3 bases: TGTGCCAGCAGCCAAGACGGCAGGGAACACCAGCCCCAGCATTTT. The chain recombines TRBV4-2 with TRBJ1-5, with D perhaps TRBD1 (5 bases). CDR3 length: 15 residues. Germline CDR1 and CDR2: LGHNA and YNFKEQ. V lost 0 bases and J 7 bases, leaving 13 bases between the germline ends.

J is TRBJ2-2 and V is TRBV6-6; D uncertain. The CDR3 loop spans 16 amino acids. Trimming removed 3 bases from V and 1 base from J, with 12 bases in between. CDR1 and CDR2 from the germline V gene are MNHNY and SVGAGI (reference sequence). This CDR3 reads CASSYFKQWNTGELFF. CDR3 nucleotides: TGTGCCAGCAGTTATTTCAAGCAATGGAACACCGGGGAGCTGTTTTTT.

The CDR3 nucleotides read TGCGCCAGCAGCCCTGGGACAGGGGCGAGGGGCACTGAAGCTTTCTTT. This translates into CASSPGTGARGTEAFF. The chain links TRBV5-1 to TRBJ1-1, with 10 bases aligning to TRBD1. Germline V CDR1 and CDR2: SGHRS, YFSETQ. V shed 4 bases, J shed 4 bases, and the junction held 10 bases outside the gene matches. The CDR3 runs to 16 residues.

This rearrangement joins TRBV10-1 to TRBJ2-2; TRBD1 matches 8 bases. CDR1 is WNHNN and CDR2 is SYGVQD in the germline V gene (reference sequence). The trim removed 3 bases at V and 5 bases at J, leaving 17 bases unmatched. The CDR3 is 19 residues long. The CDR3 region is CASSDSYRGSKSGTGELFF. DNA for the CDR3: TGCGCCAGCAGTGATTCGTACAGGGGGTCGAAAAGTGGGACCGGGGAGCTGTTTTTT.

This CDR3 is CASSLEGGGQFF. The CDR3 nucleotides are TGTGCCAGCAGCTTGGAGGGAGGTGGGCAGTTCTTC. The genes are TRBV7-2 and TRBJ2-1, with a tentative D call TRBD2 (6 bases). The CDR3 sequence is 12 residues long. The ends were cut back, 3 bases at V and 12 bases at J, with 12 bases in the middle. CDR1 SGHTA and CDR2 FQGNSA come from the germline V gene.

This clone was recorded a few times. The junction departs from the called germline gene at one end, perhaps through a read error. The rearrangement uses TRBV30 and TRBJ1-3; a weak D match, TRBD1 (6 bases). The germline gives CDR1 GTSNPN, CDR2 SVGIG (reference sequence). This CDR3 has 11 residues. CDR3 nucleotides: TGTGCCTGGAGTGGTAGGCAGGGGCGTAATTTT. Protein sequence: CAWSGRQGRNF.

V is TRBV5-6 and J is TRBJ2-3, with 7 bases matching TRBD1. The CDR3 totals 16 residues. The ends lost 2 bases at V and 2 bases at J; junction bases unmatched: 8. Per the germline V gene, CDR1 is SGHDT and CDR2 is YYEEEE. The DNA of the CDR3 is TGTGCCAGCAGCTTCCCAGACAGGGTAAACACAGATACGCAGTATTTT. It yields the protein CASSFPDRVNTDTQYF.

V gene TRBV7-2 combines with J gene TRBJ2-3, with unresolved D. CDR1 and CDR2 from the germline V gene are SGHTA and FQGNSA. Trimming removed 1 base at V and 10 bases at J, with 15 bases between. The CDR3 loop spans 14 amino acids. CDR3 DNA sequence: TGTGCCAGCAGCTTAGGGATGCCCGTTGCATCGCAGTATTTT. This gives the protein CASSLGMPVASQYF.

The chain has TRBV5-1 and TRBJ1-2; possible D gene TRBD1, 6 bases. The CDR3 runs 18 residues. Trimming took 0 bases from V and 3 from J, leaving 21 bases between them. Germline V lookup: CDR1 SGHRS, CDR2 YFSETQ. CDR3 protein: CASSLGWTVYGSDYGYTF. CDR3 coding DNA: TGCGCCAGCAGCTTGGGGTGGACAGTTTATGGGAGCGACTATGGCTACACCTTC. The entire variable domain, with the rest obtained from reference TRBV5-1 and TRBJ1-2, is as follows: KAGVTQTPRYLIKTRGQQVTLSCSPISGHRSVSWYQQTPGQGLQFLFEYFSETQRNKGNFPGRFSGRQFSNSRSEMNVSTLELGDSALYLCASSLGWTVYGSDYGYTFGSGTRLTVV.

The chain links TRBV5-5 to TRBJ1-1, with D hard to call. Deletions cut 2 bases from V and 3 bases from J, with 5 bases between. The germline gives CDR1 SGHKS, CDR2 YYEKEE (reference sequence). CDR3 length: 12 amino acids. Written as DNA, the CDR3 is TGTGCCAGCAGCTTATTGCACACTGAAGCTTTCTTT. It codes for CASSLLHTEAFF.

The rearrangement uses TRBV28 and TRBJ2-7, with 9 bases identical to TRBD1. Per germline, CDR1 MDHEN and CDR2 SYDVKM. The junction had 7 bases not matched to a gene; V was cut back by 1 base and J by 6 bases. The CDR3 has 15 amino acids. The CDR3, as DNA: TGTGCCAGCAGTTTATTTGGGACAGGGAGCGGCGAGCAGTACTTC. Encoded protein: CASSLFGTGSGEQYF.

This chain connects TRBV5-4 to TRBJ2-5, with TRBD1 matching over 9 bases. The length of the CDR3 is 15 residues. The germline CDR1 and CDR2 sequences are SGHNT and YYREEE (reference sequence). The J segment lost 4 bases and the V segment lost 0 bases, leaving 4 bases of the junction unmatched. As DNA, the CDR3 is TGTGCCAGCAGCTTGGAGGGACAGGGAGCAGAGACCCAGTACTTC. The encoded protein is CASSLEGQGAETQYF.

V is TRBV6-1 and J is TRBJ1-1, with D uncertain. This CDR3 comprises 13 residues. V lost 8 bases, J lost 2 bases, and 12 bases lay in between. Per the germline V gene, CDR1 is MNHNS and CDR2 is SASEGT. This CDR3 is CASFVTFNTEAFF. CDR3 nucleotides: TGTGCCAGCTTCGTGACATTTAACACTGAAGCTTTCTTT.

The V gene is TRBV10-3, the J gene TRBJ2-2, with D unclear. Germline lookup yields CDR1 ENHRY and CDR2 SYGVKD. V was pared by 6 bases and J by 7 bases, with 21 bases between. This CDR3 contains 16 residues. The CDR3 DNA reads as TGTGCCATCAGAGACGAAAGTCTAGGGTTTAGCGGGGAGCTGTTTTTT. Translation gives CAIRDESLGFSGELFF.

This clone occurred once. This sequence joins TRBV5-4 and TRBJ2-5, with TRBD1 identical over 8 bases. The CDR3 consists of 14 residues. Germline CDR1 and CDR2: SGHNT and YYREEE (reference sequence). Trimming cost V 3 bases and J 5 bases; bases outside gene matches: 6. The CDR3 DNA sequence: TGTGCCAGCAGCTGGACAGGGTTGGGGGAGACCCAGTACTTC. Translating gives CASSWTGLGETQYF.

The chain carries TRBV4-2 and TRBJ2-1; D may be TRBD2 (5 bases). The CDR3 runs 15 residues. Per germline, CDR1 LGHNA and CDR2 YNFKEQ. V shed 1 base and J shed 6 bases, with 13 bases lying between them. CDR3 loop: CASSQGGMEVNEQFF. CDR3 sequence (DNA): TGTGCCAGCAGCCAAGGCGGCATGGAGGTCAATGAGCAGTTCTTC.

The J gene is TRBJ2-5, the V gene TRBV6-5, with TRBD2 as a possible D gene (5 bases). Germline V gene lookup returns CDR1 MNHEY and CDR2 SVGAGI. This CDR3 has 14 residues. V gave up 5 bases and J gave up 0 bases, with 10 bases separating them. The CDR3 DNA sequence: TGTGCCAGCAGTCGCGGGCGAAACCAAGAGACCCAGTACTTC. It translates to CASSRGRNQETQYF.

V is TRBV4-1 and J is TRBJ1-1; D unclear. The CDR3 contains 16 residues. Per germline, CDR1 MGHRA and CDR2 YSYEKL. The V end was cut by 3 bases, the J end by 0 bases, with 14 bases between. The CDR3, as DNA: TGCGCCAGCAGCCAGAGGCTTACCATGATGAACACTGAAGCTTTCTTT. It yields the protein CASSQRLTMMNTEAFF.

The chain couples TRBV13 to TRBJ2-3; possible D gene TRBD1, 5 bases. V dropped 8 bases and J dropped 5 bases, with 8 bases sitting between them. The CDR3 contains 11 residues. Germline CDR1 reads PRHDT; CDR2 reads FYEKMQ (reference sequence). CDR3 DNA: TGTGCCAGCTGGGGCGGAGATACGCAGTATTTT. Residues: CASWGGDTQYF.

The chain joins TRBV29-1 to TRBJ2-1; the D gene is possibly TRBD1 (6 bases). Germline CDR1 SQVTM, CDR2 ANQGSEA. The CDR3 runs to 14 residues. Trimming pared 7 bases from V and 5 bases from J, leaving 18 bases between. The DNA of the CDR3 is TGCAGCGCCTTAAACAGGGAAAGTAACAATGAGCAGTTCTTC. Amino acid sequence: CSALNRESNNEQFF.